The clone carrying this T cell receptor beta chain was counted at least ten times. Its target is unknown. The data were obtained in a study of T-cell reconstitution after alpha-beta-depleted transplantation in children. General observations from the study: Where alpha-beta T cells came from about two months after transplant was reportedly several hundred expanded graft clones. Some patients' high day-60 TCRbeta diversity was traced to surviving recipient T cells and thymic progenitors. From newly produced T cells came most of the T-cell counts and diversity one year after transplant.

This sample's TCRbeta library carried unique molecular identifier barcodes. One entry per CDR3 protein, called by TCRdb with MiXCR from the PCR reads. The data contain 500,000 to 750,000 distinct CDR3 sequences, roughly 13% of them singletons. Trimming removed 4 bases from V and 4 bases from J; junction bases left unmatched: 7. Germline V CDR1 and CDR2: SGHRS, YFSETQ. This CDR3 is built from 15 residues. Here the sequenced sample was PBMCs, mostly from graft donor cells, taken 360 days after TCRalphabeta/CD19-depleted stem cell transplant. The chain couples TRBV5-1 to TRBJ2-5; 10 positions agree with TRBD2. This TCR was recovered from a male patient younger than 18 who had a stem cell transplant for acute myeloid leukemia, so the T cells may come from the graft donor. This CDR3 is CASSPLAGVRETQYF. In DNA, the CDR3 is TGCGCCAGCAGCCCCCTAGCGGGAGTGCGAGAGACCCAGTACTTC.